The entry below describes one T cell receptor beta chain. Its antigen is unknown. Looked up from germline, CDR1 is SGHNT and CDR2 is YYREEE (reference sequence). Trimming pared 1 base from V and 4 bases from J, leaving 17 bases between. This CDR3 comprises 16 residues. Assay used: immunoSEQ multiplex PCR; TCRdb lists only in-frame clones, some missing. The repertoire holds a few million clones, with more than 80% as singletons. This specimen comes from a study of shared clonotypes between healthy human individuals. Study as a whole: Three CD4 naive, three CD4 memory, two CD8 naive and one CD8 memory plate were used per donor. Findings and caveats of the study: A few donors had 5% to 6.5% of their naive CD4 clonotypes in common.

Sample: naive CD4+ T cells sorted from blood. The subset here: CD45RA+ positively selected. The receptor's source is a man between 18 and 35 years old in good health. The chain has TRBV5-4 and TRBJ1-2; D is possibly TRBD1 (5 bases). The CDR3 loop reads CASSLHQKGSFYGYTF. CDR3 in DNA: TGTGCCAGCAGCTTGCATCAGAAGGGGTCCTTCTATGGCTACACCTTC.